The 21 T cell receptor beta chains reported below all come from one sample, sequenced in a study of shared clonotypes between healthy human individuals. Profiling relied on immunoSEQ multiplex PCR, and the TCRdb table lists in-frame clones only, not all of them. The table has about 480,000 clones, 60% to 80% seen once. Sample: PBMCs. These TCRs come from a woman in her 40s in good health. Some clones in this sample may be carry-over from other donors' samples.

The V and J genes are TRBV27 and TRBJ1-1; D not resolved. The CDR3 consists of 15 residues. Trimming pared 7 bases from V and 0 bases from J, leaving 15 bases between. Germline V lookup: CDR1 MNHEY, CDR2 SMNVEV (reference sequence). For the CDR3, the DNA is TGTGCCAGCACCCCTGGGCAGAACATGAACACTGAAGCTTTCTTT. Its translation is CASTPGQNMNTEAFF.

This rearrangement joins TRBV10-3 to TRBJ1-2; D uncertain. The CDR3 has 14 residues. Germline V CDR1 and CDR2: ENHRY, SYGVKD. V gave up 0 bases and J gave up 5 bases, with 10 bases separating them. Here the CDR3 reads CAISESLHSYGYTF. The CDR3 DNA sequence: TGTGCCATCAGTGAGTCCCTACACAGTTATGGCTACACCTTC.

In its sample, this clone was seen a few times. The chain recombines TRBV11-2 with TRBJ2-3; possible D gene TRBD2, 5 bases. The V gene's germline CDR1 is SGHAT and CDR2 FQNNGV. Trimming left V 8 bases short and J 6 bases short, with 15 bases between. This CDR3 has 13 amino acids. The CDR3 here is CASGFTLADTQYF. The CDR3, as DNA: TGTGCCAGCGGATTCACGTTAGCGGATACGCAGTATTTT.

The rearrangement links TRBV9 to TRBJ1-1; 7 bases match TRBD1. Per the germline V gene, CDR1 is SGDLS and CDR2 is YYNGEE. Trimming cost V 4 bases and J 0 bases; bases outside gene matches: 3. The CDR3 consists of 14 residues. CDR3 in amino acids: CASSRDSMNTEAFF. In DNA form, the CDR3 reads TGTGCCAGCAGCCGGGACAGCATGAACACTGAAGCTTTCTTT.

The genes are TRBV11-2 and TRBJ2-7, with a tentative D call TRBD1 (6 bases). Per the germline V gene, CDR1 is SGHAT and CDR2 is FQNNGV. The V end lost 5 bases, the J end lost 3 bases, and 17 bases lay between the germline ends. This CDR3 has 15 residues. CDR3 DNA: TGTGCCAGCAGCGTGGACAGCCTACTCGGCTACGAGCAGTACTTC. This encodes CASSVDSLLGYEQYF.

This clone was counted many times. The chain carries TRBV18 and TRBJ2-2; 12 nucleotides line up with TRBD2. Germline values: CDR1 KGHSH, CDR2 LQKENI. The CDR3 is 17 residues long. V was pared by 2 bases and J by 6 bases, with 7 bases of the junction left unmatched. CDR3 bases: TGTGCCAGCTCACCAAGGCGACTAGCGGGAGCTCCCGGGGAGCTGTTTTTT. It specifies CASSPRRLAGAPGELFF.

This clone was recorded a few times. The chain recombines TRBV19 with TRBJ1-3, with TRBD1 matching 8 bases. CDR3 length: 15 amino acids. Per germline, CDR1 LNHDA and CDR2 SQIVND (reference sequence). The ends lost 9 bases at V and 2 bases at J; junction bases unmatched: 9. DNA for the CDR3: TGTGCCAGCCAACCGTCGACAGGGGCTGGAAACACCATATATTTT. It translates to CASQPSTGAGNTIYF.

The rearrangement joins TRBV7-6 to TRBJ2-2; 7 bases are a match to TRBD2. The CDR3 consists of 16 residues. J lost 7 bases, V lost 6 bases, and 14 bases had no gene match. The V gene's germline CDR1 is SGHVS and CDR2 FNYEAQ. CDR3 sequence reads: CASRRGVAGAGGELFF. The CDR3 nucleotides read TGTGCCAGCAGGAGGGGTGTGGCGGGAGCTGGCGGGGAGCTGTTTTTT.

The chain uses TRBV11-1 and TRBJ1-4; D might be TRBD1 (6 bases). The V end was cut by 5 bases, the J end by 2 bases, with 15 bases between. CDR3 length equals 16 residues. Germline V gene data show CDR1 as SGHAT and CDR2 as FQDESV (reference sequence). CDR3 amino acids: CASSRGQFGTNEKLFF. The CDR3 DNA is TGTGCCAGCAGCCGTGGACAGTTCGGGACTAATGAAAAACTGTTTTTT.

This clone has only one observation. This sequence joins TRBV15 and TRBJ2-5; D might be TRBD1 (6 bases). In germline, CDR1 is LNHNV, CDR2 YYDKDF (reference sequence). V dropped 3 bases and J dropped 5 bases, with 16 bases sitting between them. The CDR3 runs 15 residues. The CDR3 region is CATSSPQGFGETQYF. The CDR3 region has the DNA TGTGCCACCAGCAGCCCGCAGGGGTTCGGGGAGACCCAGTACTTC.

This chain uses TRBV28 with TRBJ1-3, with a tentative D call TRBD1 (5 bases). Germline assignment: CDR1 MDHEN and CDR2 SYDVKM. Deletions cut 6 bases from V and 1 base from J, with 10 bases between. The CDR3 extends over 14 amino acids. CDR3 bases: TGTGCCAGCAGAAGGGGTTCGTCTGGAAACACCATATATTTT. Translated: CASRRGSSGNTIYF.

The chain combines TRBV5-1 with TRBJ2-6; D may be TRBD2 (6 bases). CDR1 SGHRS and CDR2 YFSETQ come from the germline V gene. With 1 base removed from V and 13 bases from J, the gap between germline ends came to 6 bases. The CDR3 has 11 residues. The chain's CDR3 is CASSLRGVLTF. For the CDR3, the DNA is TGCGCCAGCAGCTTGCGGGGGGTCCTGACTTTC. Full variable domain (remainder filled in from reference TRBV5-1 and TRBJ2-6): KAGVTQTPRYLIKTRGQQVTLSCSPISGHRSVSWYQQTPGQGLQFLFEYFSETQRNKGNFPGRFSGRQFSNSRSEMNVSTLELGDSALYLCASSLRGVLTFGAGSRLTVL.

The V gene is TRBV11-3, the J gene TRBJ2-3; D gene ambiguous. V lost 5 bases and J 5 bases, leaving 8 bases between the germline ends. CDR3 length: 12 amino acids. The germline V gene encodes CDR1 SGHNT and CDR2 YENEEA. The CDR3 reads CASSPNGDTQYF. The CDR3 DNA reads TGTGCCAGCAGCCCAAATGGAGATACGCAGTATTTT. Full variable domain (remainder filled in from reference TRBV11-3 and TRBJ2-3): EAGVVQSPRYKIIEKKQPVAFWCNPISGHNTLYWYLQNLGQGPELLIRYENEEAVDDSQLPKDRFSAERLKGVDSTLKIQPAELGDSAVYLCASSPNGDTQYFGPGTRLTVL.

This clone was picked up a small number of times. The chain has TRBV19 and TRBJ1-2; D is undetermined. The germline V gene has CDR1 LNHDA and CDR2 SQIVND (reference sequence). The CDR3 sequence is 13 residues long. V lost 1 base and J lost 1, with 4 bases in between. The CDR3 sequence: CASSIGSNYGYTF. CDR3 DNA: TGTGCCAGTAGTATAGGCAGTAACTATGGCTACACCTTC.

The J gene is TRBJ2-4, the V gene TRBV10-3; D uncertain. V dropped 8 bases and J dropped 0 bases, with 14 bases sitting between them. Germline loops: CDR1 ENHRY, CDR2 SYGVKD. This CDR3 contains 15 residues. The CDR3 DNA is TGTGCCATCGGGGATGGAGTGTTAGCCAAAAACATTCAGTACTTC. Protein product: CAIGDGVLAKNIQYF.

This clone was seen just once. V is TRBV28 and J is TRBJ2-1; 7 bases align to TRBD1. V was clipped by 7 bases and J by 4 bases; unmatched bases: 16. CDR3 length: 17 residues. Germline-derived CDR1 and CDR2 are MDHEN and SYDVKM. The CDR3: CASTWDSSWSSYNEQFF. Written as DNA, the CDR3 is TGTGCCAGCACCTGGGACAGTTCCTGGAGCTCGTACAATGAGCAGTTCTTC.

In this sample, this clone turned up many times. The rearrangement uses TRBV5-8 and TRBJ1-5; D is perhaps TRBD1 (5 bases). V was shortened by 0 bases and J by 2 bases, with 12 bases between the two germline ends. Looked up from germline, CDR1 is SGHTS and CDR2 is YDEGEE. The CDR3 contains 16 residues. The CDR3 DNA follows: TGTGCCAGCAGCTTGGACACGGGGGTGCGCAATCAGCCCCAGCATTTT. Amino acids: CASSLDTGVRNQPQHF.

V is TRBV7-2 and J is TRBJ2-1; possible D gene TRBD2, 5 bases. The V gene lost 1 base and the J gene lost 5 bases, with 15 bases spanning the gap. The germline CDR1 and CDR2 sequences are SGHTA and FQGNSA. The CDR3 covers 16 residues. The CDR3 reads CASSLGGPRTHNEQFF. The CDR3 nucleotides read TGTGCCAGCAGCTTAGGAGGGCCGCGGACCCACAATGAGCAGTTCTTC.

As concerns this clone: The same CDR3 can be traced to other DNA sequences in this sample. The V and J genes are TRBV7-2 and TRBJ2-3; no clear D. Trimming took off 4 bases at V and 6 bases at J, with 8 bases between the two ends. From germline, CDR1 is SGHTA and CDR2 FQGNSA. The CDR3 covers 12 residues. CDR3 in DNA: TGTGCCAGCAGCTATAGTGCCGATACGCAGTATTTT. It is translated as CASSYSADTQYF.

CDR3 nucleotide sequence: TGTGCCAGCAGTTTACCTACTCTGGGGAAACCGACCCGAAAACCTTACGAGCAGTACTTC. Translated: CASSLPTLGKPTRKPYEQYF. The chain carries TRBV28 and TRBJ2-7; no reliable D call. CDR1 and CDR2 from the germline V gene are MDHEN and SYDVKM. Trimming took off 2 bases at V and 4 bases at J, with 30 bases between the two ends. The CDR3 loop spans 20 amino acids.

The chain carries TRBV10-3 and TRBJ2-1, with 8 bases fitting TRBD1. The CDR3 is made up of 16 amino acids. V lost 3 bases to trimming and J lost 7 bases; unmatched junction nucleotides: 11. CDR1 and CDR2 (germline): ENHRY, SYGVKD. For the CDR3, the DNA is TGTGCCATCAGTGACCTAGTCCCGGACAGGGAAAATGAGCAGTTCTTC. Its protein product is CAISDLVPDRENEQFF.